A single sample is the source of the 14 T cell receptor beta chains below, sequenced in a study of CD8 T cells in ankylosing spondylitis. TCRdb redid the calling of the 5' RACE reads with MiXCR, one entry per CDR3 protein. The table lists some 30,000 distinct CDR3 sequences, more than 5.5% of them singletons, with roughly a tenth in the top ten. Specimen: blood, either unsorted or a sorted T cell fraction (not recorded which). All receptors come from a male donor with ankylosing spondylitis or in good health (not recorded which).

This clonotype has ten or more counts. This CDR3 reads CASSFSWNRGPEETQYF. For the CDR3, the DNA is TGCGCCAGCAGCTTCTCTTGGAACAGGGGGCCGGAAGAGACCCAGTACTTC. The chain employs TRBV5-1 and TRBJ2-5; 9 positions match TRBD1. V trimming: 2 bases; J trimming: 3 bases; junction bases outside the gene matches: 11. Per germline, CDR1 SGHRS and CDR2 YFSETQ. The CDR3 runs to 17 residues.

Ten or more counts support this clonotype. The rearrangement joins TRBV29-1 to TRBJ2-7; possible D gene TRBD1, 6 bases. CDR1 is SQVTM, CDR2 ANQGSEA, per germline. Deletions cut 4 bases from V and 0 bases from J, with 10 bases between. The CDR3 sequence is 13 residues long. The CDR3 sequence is CSVGTESSYEQYF. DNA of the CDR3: TGCAGCGTTGGGACAGAGAGCTCCTACGAGCAGTACTTC.

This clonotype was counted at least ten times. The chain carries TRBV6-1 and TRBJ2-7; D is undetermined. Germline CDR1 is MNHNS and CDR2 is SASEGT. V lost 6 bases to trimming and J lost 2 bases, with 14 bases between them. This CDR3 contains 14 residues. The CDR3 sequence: CASRAERWAYEQYF. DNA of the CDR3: TGTGCCAGCAGGGCGGAGCGTTGGGCCTACGAGCAGTACTTC.

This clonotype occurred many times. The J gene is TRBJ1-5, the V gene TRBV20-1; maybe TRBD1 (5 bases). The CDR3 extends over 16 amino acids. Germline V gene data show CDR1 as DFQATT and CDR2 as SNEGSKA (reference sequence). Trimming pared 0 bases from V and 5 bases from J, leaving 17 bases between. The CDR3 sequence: CSARDGGRVGDQPQHF. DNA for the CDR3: TGCAGTGCTAGAGATGGAGGCAGGGTAGGGGATCAGCCCCAGCATTTT.

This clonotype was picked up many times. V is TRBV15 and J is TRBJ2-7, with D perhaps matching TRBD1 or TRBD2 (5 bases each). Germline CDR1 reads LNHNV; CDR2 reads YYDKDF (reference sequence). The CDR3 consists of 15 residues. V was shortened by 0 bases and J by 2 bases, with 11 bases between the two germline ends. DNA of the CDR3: TGTGCCACCAGCAGAGATCTGGGACCGGCCTACGAGCAGTACTTC. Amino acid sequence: CATSRDLGPAYEQYF.

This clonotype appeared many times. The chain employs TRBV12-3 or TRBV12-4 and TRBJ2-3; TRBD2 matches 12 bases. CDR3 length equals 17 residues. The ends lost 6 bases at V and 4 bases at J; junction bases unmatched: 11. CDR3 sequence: CASSLGGTSGFPDTQYF. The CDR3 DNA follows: TGTGCCAGCAGCCTAGGGGGGACTAGCGGGTTCCCAGATACGCAGTATTTT.

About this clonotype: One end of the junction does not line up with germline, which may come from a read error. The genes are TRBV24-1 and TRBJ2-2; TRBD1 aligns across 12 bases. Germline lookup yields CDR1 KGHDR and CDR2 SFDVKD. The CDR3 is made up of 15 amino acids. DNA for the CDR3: TGTCCCACCCCGGGACAGGGGGCTCGGACCGGGGAGCTGTTTTTT. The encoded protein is CPTPGQGARTGELFF.

The CDR3: CASSQVLNTGELFF. The CDR3 nucleotides read TGTGCCAGCAGCCAAGTGCTAAACACCGGGGAGCTGTTTTTT. The V call is TRBV14, the J call TRBJ2-2; D is ambiguous. Per the germline V gene, CDR1 is SGHDN and CDR2 is FVKESK. Between the trimmed V and J ends, which lost 1 base and 2 bases, there was a span of 5 bases. CDR3 size: 14 residues.

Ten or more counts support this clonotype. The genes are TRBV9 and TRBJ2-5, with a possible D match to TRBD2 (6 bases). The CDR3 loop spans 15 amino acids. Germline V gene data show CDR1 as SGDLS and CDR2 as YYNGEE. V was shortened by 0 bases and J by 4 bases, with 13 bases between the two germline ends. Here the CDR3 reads CASSVAPGERETQYF. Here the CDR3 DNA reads TGTGCCAGCAGCGTAGCTCCGGGAGAGCGAGAGACCCAGTACTTC.

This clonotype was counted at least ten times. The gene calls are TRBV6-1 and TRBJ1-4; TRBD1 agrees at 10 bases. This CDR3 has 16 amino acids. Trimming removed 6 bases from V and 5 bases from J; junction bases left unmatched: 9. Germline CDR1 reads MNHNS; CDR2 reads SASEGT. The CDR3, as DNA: TGTGCCAGCAGCCAAAATCCGGGACAGGGGAATGAAAAACTGTTTTTT. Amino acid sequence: CASSQNPGQGNEKLFF.

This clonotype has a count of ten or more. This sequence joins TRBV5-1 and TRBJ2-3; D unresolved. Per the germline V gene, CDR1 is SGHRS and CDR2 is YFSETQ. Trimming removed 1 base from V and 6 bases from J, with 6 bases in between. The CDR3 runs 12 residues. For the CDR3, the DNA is TGCGCCAGCAGCTTGACGAGGGATACGCAGTATTTT. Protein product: CASSLTRDTQYF. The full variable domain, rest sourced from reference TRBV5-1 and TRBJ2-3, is KAGVTQTPRYLIKTRGQQVTLSCSPISGHRSVSWYQQTPGQGLQFLFEYFSETQRNKGNFPGRFSGRQFSNSRSEMNVSTLELGDSALYLCASSLTRDTQYFGPGTRLTVL.

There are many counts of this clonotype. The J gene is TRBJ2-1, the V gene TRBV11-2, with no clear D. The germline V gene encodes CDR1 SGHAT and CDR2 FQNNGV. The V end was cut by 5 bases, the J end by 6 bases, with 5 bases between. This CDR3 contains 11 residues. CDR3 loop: CASSALNEQFF. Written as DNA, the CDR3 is TGTGCCAGCAGCGCTCTCAATGAGCAGTTCTTC.

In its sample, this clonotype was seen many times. CDR3 bases: TGTGCCAGCAAGGACATGGGTAATCAGCCCCAGCATTTT. As protein: CASKDMGNQPQHF. The genes are TRBV6-1 and TRBJ1-5, with D possibly matching TRBD1 (5 bases). V dropped 7 bases and J dropped 4 bases, with 11 bases sitting between them. CDR1 MNHNS and CDR2 SASEGT come from the germline V gene. This CDR3 region has 13 residues.

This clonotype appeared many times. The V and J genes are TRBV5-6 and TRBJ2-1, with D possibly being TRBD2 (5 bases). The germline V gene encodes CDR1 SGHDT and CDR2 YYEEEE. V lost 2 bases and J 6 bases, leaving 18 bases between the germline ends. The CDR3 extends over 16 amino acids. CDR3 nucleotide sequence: TGTGCCAGCAGCTTTATGGTGGTGGGAGATATCAATGAGCAGTTCTTC. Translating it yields CASSFMVVGDINEQFF.